This T cell receptor beta chain emerged from a study of shared clonotypes between healthy human individuals. Overall study findings and caveats: Exclusively blood specimens were collected; tissue repertoires likely differ.

CDR3 length: 15 amino acids. Between the trimmed V and J ends, which lost 3 bases and 4 bases, there was a span of 16 bases. Germline V gene sequence: CDR1 SGDLS, CDR2 YYNGEE. The table lists this clone with many counts. Its specificity is unknown. There were only Caucasian adults among the donors, and all lived in Nashville, Tennessee. Unsorted PBMC DNA went through sequencing on ten immunoSEQ deep assay plates. Libraries were prepared by immunoSEQ multiplex PCR; TCRdb keeps only in-frame clonotypes and omits some of them. The table has hundreds of thousands of clones, 60% to 80% seen once; the top ten hold around 12%.

The rearrangement joins TRBV9 to TRBJ1-1; perhaps TRBD1 as D (6 bases). The sequence was obtained from a woman aged 40-49 years in good health. Some clones in this sample may be carry-over from other donors' samples. The source material was PBMCs. The CDR3 protein is CASSGDRPGATEAFF. The CDR3 nucleotides are TGTGCCAGCAGCGGCGACAGGCCTGGAGCCACTGAAGCTTTCTTT.